These T cell receptor beta chains were read from a single sample in a study of human T cells and chemical hapten exposure. In TCRdb, the RACE reads were re-called with MiXCR into one record per CDR3 protein. The sample comprises about 93,000 distinct CDR3 sequences, approximately 9.7% of which are singletons, and 2.5% to 3% rests with the top ten. Material for sequencing was whole blood. Receptor source: a female donor in good health. Some clones in this sample may be carry-over from other donors' samples. The CDR3 runs from the conserved cysteine through the conserved F or W. The D gene is left open where the match is weak. Clone size is stated in some rows and not others, as once, few, many or a class when expanded.

D gene	clone size	V gene	J gene	CDR3 protein	CDR3 DNA
.	many	TRBV2	TRBJ2-3	CASQGSGPSTDTQYF	TGTGCCAGTCAAGGAAGCGGACCTAGCACAGATACGCAGTATTTT
.	many	TRBV28	TRBJ2-3	CASGQFTDTQYF	TGTGCCAGCGGGCAGTTTACAGATACGCAGTATTTT
.	few	TRBV2	TRBJ2-1	CASSPEDEQFF	TGTGCCAGCAGTCCTGAGGATGAGCAGTTCTTC
.	many	TRBV2	TRBJ2-5	CASSIGIETQYF	TGTGCCAGCAGTATAGGGATCGAGACCCAGTACTTC
.	.	TRBV12-3/TRBV12-4	TRBJ1-6	CASSLTLLYNSPLHF	TGTGCCAGCAGTTTAACTCTCTTATATAATTCACCCCTCCACTTT
TRBD1	.	TRBV27	TRBJ1-1	CASSLSRTGNTEAFF	TGTGCCAGCAGTTTGTCCAGGACAGGGAACACTGAAGCTTTCTTT
.	few	TRBV27	TRBJ2-6	CASSSTVGSGANVLTF	TGTGCCAGCAGTTCTACAGTGGGCTCTGGGGCCAACGTCCTGACTTTC
TRBD1	.	TRBV4-1	TRBJ2-2	CASSQLGQGAAGELFF	TGCGCCAGCAGCCAACTGGGACAGGGGGCCGCCGGGGAGCTGTTTTTT
.	many	TRBV6-2/TRBV6-3	TRBJ2-7	CASHGVGGRQGQFYEQYF	TGTGCCAGCCACGGCGTAGGAGGGCGACAGGGCCAGTTCTACGAGCAGTACTTC
.	few	TRBV19	TRBJ2-5	CASSIQGGGTQETQYF	TGTGCCAGTAGTATTCAGGGGGGAGGAACACAAGAGACCCAGTACTTC
.	.	TRBV7-2	TRBJ1-1	CASSLDPGGTEAFF	TGTGCCAGCAGCCTTGACCCCGGCGGCACTGAAGCTTTCTTT
.	few	TRBV7-2	TRBJ2-7	CASSLSRDEQYF	TGTGCCAGCAGCTTATCCAGGGACGAGCAGTACTTC
TRBD1	.	TRBV6-1	TRBJ1-1	CASEGQGGTEAFF	TGTGCCAGCGAGGGACAGGGAGGGACTGAAGCTTTCTTT
.	.	TRBV7-6	TRBJ2-1	CASSPSGPYNEQFF	TGTGCCAGCAGCCCCTCCGGACCCTACAATGAGCAGTTCTTC
.	many	TRBV6-2/TRBV6-3	TRBJ1-5	CASSTGILRNQPQHF	TGTGCCAGCAGTACAGGGATCCTCCGGAATCAGCCCCAGCATTTT
.	few	TRBV12-3/TRBV12-4	TRBJ1-5	CASSPLMDQPQHF	TGTGCCAGCAGCCCACTTATGGATCAGCCCCAGCATTTT
.	few	TRBV9	TRBJ2-3	CASSAGGINRFITDTQYF	TGTGCCAGCAGCGCAGGAGGAATTAACCGATTCATCACAGATACGCAGTATTTT
TRBD2	many	TRBV13	TRBJ2-3	CASSRRLAGGTDTQYF	TGTGCCAGCAGCAGACGACTAGCGGGAGGCACAGATACGCAGTATTTT
TRBD2	few	TRBV12-3/TRBV12-4	TRBJ2-7	CASSLGLAGDEQYF	TGTGCCAGCAGTTTAGGACTAGCGGGAGACGAGCAGTACTTC
TRBD2	few	TRBV27	TRBJ2-3	CASSLSFFVTSGSDTQYF	TGTGCCAGCAGTTTATCCTTCTTTGTCACTAGCGGGAGTGATACGCAGTATTTT